The 28 T cell receptor beta chains reported below all come from one sample, sequenced in a study of blood T cell repertoires in COVID-19 (TCRdb year 2020). The library relied on the immunoSEQ multiplex PCR assay. Not all clones reach the TCRdb copy of this immuneACCESS table, which keeps in-frame sequences only. Checked studies attribute under half of the gap to unresolved V genes and leave the rest unexplained. This sample lists a few hundred thousand clones; 80% to 90% were detected once. The leading ten clones occupy roughly 1% of the sample. Material for sequencing was PBMCs or T cells enriched from blood (not recorded which). All receptors come from a man younger than 35 who had recovered from COVID-19.

V is TRBV9 and J is TRBJ1-6, with 9 positions matching TRBD1. Germline-derived CDR1 and CDR2 are SGDLS and YYNGEE. The junction had 3 bases not matched to a gene; V was cut back by 3 bases and J by 8 bases. CDR3 length equals 14 residues. The CDR3 bases are TGTGCCAGCAGCGCTCGACAGGGGGATTCACCCCTCCACTTT. Its protein product is CASSARQGDSPLHF.

The chain carries TRBV3-1 (or the pseudogene TRBV3-2) and TRBJ1-6; possibly TRBD1 for D (5 bases). Germline assignment: CDR1 LGHDT and CDR2 YNNKEL (reference sequence). The CDR3 loop spans 14 amino acids. Trimming took 2 bases from V and 6 from J, leaving 8 bases between them. DNA of the CDR3: TGTGCCAGCAGCCAAAGGGGCGGTAATTCACCCCTCCACTTT. As protein: CASSQRGGNSPLHF.

J is TRBJ2-2 and V is TRBV5-1, with 9 bases fitting TRBD1. The J segment lost 6 bases and the V segment lost 4 bases, leaving 7 bases of the junction unmatched. This CDR3 spans 15 amino acids. Germline V CDR1 and CDR2: SGHRS, YFSETQ. The chain's CDR3 is CASSPGTGSPGELFF. DNA of the CDR3: TGCGCCAGCAGCCCCGGGACAGGGAGTCCCGGGGAGCTGTTTTTT.

The chain links TRBV5-4 to TRBJ2-2; 8 nucleotides match TRBD2. Losses at the gene ends were 0 bases for V and 5 bases for J; bases not matched to a gene: 15. From germline, CDR1 is SGHNT and CDR2 YYREEE (reference sequence). CDR3 length: 19 residues. DNA for the CDR3: TGTGCCAGCAGCTTGGGCGGACTAGCCGGCGGGCGGGTGACCGGGGAGCTGTTTTTT. The encoded protein is CASSLGGLAGGRVTGELFF.

As to this clone: Other nucleotide sequences in the sample specify the same CDR3. The chain joins TRBV28 to TRBJ2-7; 11 nucleotides match TRBD2. The trim removed 5 bases at V and 3 bases at J, leaving 6 bases unmatched. The CDR3 sequence is 15 residues long. The germline CDR1 and CDR2 sequences are MDHEN and SYDVKM. CDR3 protein: CASSPGTSGFYEQYF. CDR3 in DNA: TGTGCCAGCAGTCCCGGGACTAGCGGTTTCTACGAGCAGTACTTC. Variable domain in full (rest from reference TRBV28 and TRBJ2-7): DVKVTQSSRYLVKRTGEKVFLECVQDMDHENMFWYRQDPGLGLRLIYFSYDVKMKEKGDIPEGYSVSREKKERFSLILESASTNQTSMYLCASSPGTSGFYEQYFGPGTRLTVT.

This clone has more than one count but fewer than ten. The CDR3 DNA reads as TGCGCCAGCAGCAGTAATCCGGGAGGATTGTATGGCTACACCTTC. Translating it yields CASSSNPGGLYGYTF. V gene TRBV5-1 combines with J gene TRBJ1-2; the D is unclear. From germline, CDR1 is SGHRS and CDR2 YFSETQ. This CDR3 has 15 residues. The ends were cut back, 4 bases at V and 5 bases at J, with 18 bases in the middle. Looking up the rest from reference TRBV5-1 and TRBJ1-2 gives the full variable domain: KAGVTQTPRYLIKTRGQQVTLSCSPISGHRSVSWYQQTPGQGLQFLFEYFSETQRNKGNFPGRFSGRQFSNSRSEMNVSTLELGDSALYLCASSSNPGGLYGYTFGSGTRLTVV.

The chain combines TRBV7-9 with TRBJ2-3; 7 nucleotides match TRBD1. Per the germline V gene, CDR1 is SEHNR and CDR2 is FQNEAQ (reference sequence). V was clipped by 6 bases and J by 5 bases; unmatched bases: 5. The CDR3 spans 13 residues. The CDR3 loop is CASSRTGEDTQYF. The CDR3 DNA follows: TGTGCCAGCAGTCGCACAGGGGAAGATACGCAGTATTTT.

V gene TRBV5-6 combines with J gene TRBJ2-3; perhaps TRBD2 as D (6 bases). The CDR3 consists of 16 residues. Trimming left V 1 base short and J 1 base short, with 13 bases between. Germline V lookup: CDR1 SGHDT, CDR2 YYEEEE. The CDR3 nucleotides are TGTGCCAGCAGCTTGATTCCAGGAGGGGGCACAGATACGCAGTATTTT. This sequence encodes CASSLIPGGGTDTQYF. The full variable domain, its missing parts supplied by reference TRBV5-6 and TRBJ2-3, is DAGVTQSPTHLIKTRGQQVTLRCSPKSGHDTVSWYQQALGQGPQFIFQYYEEEERQRGNFPDRFSGHQFPNYSSELNVNALLLGDSALYLCASSLIPGGGTDTQYFGPGTRLTVL.

V usage is TRBV27 and J usage is TRBJ2-7; 11 nucleotides match TRBD2. The J segment lost 3 bases and the V segment lost 1 base, leaving 5 bases of the junction unmatched. The CDR3 has 16 residues. The germline gives CDR1 MNHEY, CDR2 SMNVEV (reference sequence). The CDR3 spells CASSLYLAGGNYEQYF. The DNA for the CDR3 is TGTGCCAGCAGTTTATACCTAGCGGGGGGTAACTACGAGCAGTACTTC.

The CDR3 loop is CASPLWHLNTEAFF. The CDR3 DNA reads TGTGCCAGCCCACTATGGCATCTGAACACTGAAGCTTTCTTT. The chain couples TRBV21-1 to TRBJ1-1. TRBV21-1 counts as a pseudogene. The CDR3 is 14 residues long.

This clone showed up just once. V and J are TRBV29-1 and TRBJ1-4, with 9 positions matching TRBD1. Germline trimming cut 4 bases from V and 9 bases from J; bases unmatched to any gene: 12. This CDR3 spans 15 amino acids. The germline V gene has CDR1 SQVTM and CDR2 ANQGSEA. The CDR3 nucleotides read TGCAGCGTTGGTCTCACCGGGACAGGGCGCCAAAAACTGTTTTTT. Encoded protein: CSVGLTGTGRQKLFF.

The CDR3 bases are TGTGCCAGCTCACCTGCGCAGGGTTTGGGCGAGCAGTACTTC. Translating gives CASSPAQGLGEQYF. The chain links TRBV18 to TRBJ2-7, with D perhaps matching TRBD1 (5 bases). CDR3 size: 14 residues. The ends were cut back, 3 bases at V and 6 bases at J, with 15 bases in the middle. CDR1 KGHSH and CDR2 LQKENI come from the germline V gene. Complete variable domain (other parts from reference TRBV18 and TRBJ2-7): NAGVMQNPRHLVRRRGQEARLRCSPMKGHSHVYWYRQLPEEGLKFMVYLQKENIIDESGMPKERFSAEFPKEGPSILRIQQVVRGDSAAYFCASSPAQGLGEQYFGPGTRLTVT.

The chain combines TRBV5-4 with TRBJ2-1; possible D gene TRBD2, 6 bases. Germline V gene sequence: CDR1 SGHNT, CDR2 YYREEE (reference sequence). With 4 bases removed from V and 0 bases from J, the gap between germline ends came to 11 bases. The CDR3 totals 15 residues. In DNA, the CDR3 is TGTGCCAGCAGCGTGCCGGGACTCTCCTACAATGAGCAGTTCTTC. Encoded protein: CASSVPGLSYNEQFF.

J is TRBJ1-2 and V is TRBV11-2; 7 nucleotides agree with TRBD1. The CDR3 extends over 16 amino acids. J was trimmed by 4 bases and V by 6 bases; bases with no gene match: 14. The germline V gene has CDR1 SGHAT and CDR2 FQNNGV. CDR3 region: CASRHIGPGGSYGYTF. The CDR3 coding sequence is TGTGCCAGCAGACATATAGGCCCAGGGGGTAGCTATGGCTACACCTTC.

The chain links TRBV19 to TRBJ1-3, with 7 bases identical to TRBD1. There are 11 residues in the CDR3. Per the germline V gene, CDR1 is LNHDA and CDR2 is SQIVND (reference sequence). V was pared by 8 bases and J by 7 bases, with 2 bases of the junction left unmatched. CDR3 region: CASVQGNTIYF. As DNA, the CDR3 is TGTGCCAGTGTACAGGGGAACACCATATATTTT.

The gene calls are TRBV12-3 or TRBV12-4 and TRBJ1-2; D is unclear. V lost 6 bases to trimming and J lost 5 bases, with 10 bases between them. The CDR3 spans 12 residues. The CDR3 DNA sequence: TGTGCCAGCAGCCGAGAGCGGTATGGCTACACCTTC. This translates into CASSRERYGYTF.

This clone was seen just once. V usage is TRBV7-2 and J usage is TRBJ1-4; 8 bases are a match to TRBD1. V lost 4 bases and J lost 10; bases outside the gene matches: 8. There are 14 residues in the CDR3. Germline V gene sequence: CDR1 SGHTA, CDR2 FQGNSA. The CDR3 region is CASSSWAGGRKLFF. The DNA for the CDR3 is TGTGCCAGCAGCTCCTGGGCAGGGGGCCGAAAACTGTTTTTT.

V and J are TRBV18 and TRBJ1-1; weak D call: TRBD1 (6 bases). The ends were cut back, 6 bases at V and 4 bases at J, with 12 bases in the middle. Germline V gene data show CDR1 as KGHSH and CDR2 as LQKENI. CDR3 length: 13 amino acids. The CDR3 protein is CASSRTESTEAFF. In DNA form, the CDR3 reads TGTGCCAGCTCGAGGACAGAAAGCACTGAAGCTTTCTTT.

The rearrangement uses TRBV20-1 and TRBJ1-1; D gene unclear. Trimming pared 6 bases from V and 5 bases from J, leaving 10 bases between. CDR3 size: 11 residues. CDR1 is DFQATT and CDR2 is SNEGSKA in the germline V gene (reference sequence). CDR3 sequence reads: CSAPGTTEAFF. The CDR3 DNA reads as TGCAGTGCGCCAGGAACTACTGAAGCTTTCTTT.

V is TRBV28 and J is TRBJ2-3; tentatively, D is TRBD2 (5 bases). V lost 5 bases to trimming and J lost 7 bases, with 10 bases between them. The length of the CDR3 is 12 residues. Looked up from germline, CDR1 is MDHEN and CDR2 is SYDVKM. The CDR3: CASSPWTHTQYF. The CDR3, as DNA: TGTGCCAGCAGTCCATGGACTCATACGCAGTATTTT.

V is TRBV10-1 and J is TRBJ1-1; 10 bases align to TRBD1. V shed 4 bases, J shed 0 bases, and the junction held 8 bases outside the gene matches. Per germline, CDR1 WNHNN and CDR2 SYGVQD (reference sequence). This CDR3 has 17 residues. CDR3 sequence (DNA): TGCGCCAGCAGTGGGATACCGGGACAGGGGATGAACACTGAAGCTTTCTTT. Its translation is CASSGIPGQGMNTEAFF.

The V gene is TRBV9, the J gene TRBJ1-2; TRBD1 matches 7 bases. Germline loops: CDR1 SGDLS, CDR2 YYNGEE. The CDR3 sequence is 13 residues long. Trimming removed 0 bases from V and 4 bases from J; junction bases left unmatched: 0. CDR3 sequence (DNA): TGTGCCAGCAGCGTAGACAGGGGCTATGGCTACACCTTC. Residues: CASSVDRGYGYTF.

V usage is TRBV2 and J usage is TRBJ2-7; TRBD1 aligns across 9 bases. The CDR3 runs 14 residues. Germline CDR1 SNHLY, CDR2 FYNNEI. Trimming at V came to 4 bases and at J to 2 bases, leaving 3 bases not matched to a gene. Here the CDR3 reads CASSGQGETYEQYF. The CDR3 DNA follows: TGTGCCAGCAGTGGACAGGGGGAAACCTACGAGCAGTACTTC. The variable domain in full, with the rest retrieved from reference TRBV2 and TRBJ2-7, is EPEVTQTPSHQVTQMGQEVILRCVPISNHLYFYWYRQILGQKVEFLVSFYNNEISEKSEIFDDQFSVERPDGSNFTLKIRSTKLEDSAMYFCASSGQGETYEQYFGPGTRLTVT.

Worth noting for this clone: Other DNA sequences of this sample code for an identical CDR3. This chain joins TRBV10-3 and TRBJ1-1, with TRBD1 identical over 7 bases. After removal of 3 bases from V and 5 bases from J, the junction contained 6 bases not matched to a gene. The CDR3 sequence is 14 residues long. Germline CDR1 and CDR2: ENHRY and SYGVKD. The CDR3 protein is CAISDRGRETEAFF. The DNA for the CDR3 is TGTGCCATCAGTGATAGGGGGCGCGAGACTGAAGCTTTCTTT.

This clone was picked up one time. The chain carries TRBV2 and TRBJ2-7; TRBD1 is a possible D gene (5 bases). Trimming cost V 8 bases and J 3 bases, with 32 bases left between them. This CDR3 has 19 residues. Germline loops: CDR1 SNHLY, CDR2 FYNNEI. In nucleotides, the CDR3 is TGTGCCAGCCCCTCCACTTGTTCATGGGTGGGGCTCGGTGGCTACGAGCAGTACTTC. Its translation: CASPSTCSWVGLGGYEQYF. Supplemented by reference TRBV2 and TRBJ2-7, the full variable domain reads EPEVTQTPSHQVTQMGQEVILRCVPISNHLYFYWYRQILGQKVEFLVSFYNNEISEKSEIFDDQFSVERPDGSNFTLKIRSTKLEDSAMYFCASPSTCSWVGLGGYEQYFGPGTRLTVT.

This clone was detected only once. V usage is TRBV7-3 and J usage is TRBJ2-3, with TRBD2 matching over 8 bases. The J segment lost 4 bases and the V segment lost 5 bases, leaving 8 bases of the junction unmatched. Germline CDR1 and CDR2: SGHTA and FQGTGA. There are 15 residues in the CDR3. The CDR3 here is CASSRFGGEADTQYF. The DNA for the CDR3 is TGTGCCAGCAGCCGATTCGGGGGGGAAGCAGATACGCAGTATTTT.

This rearrangement joins TRBV6-6 to TRBJ2-6; D ambiguous. CDR1 and CDR2 (germline): MNHNY, SVGAGI (reference sequence). The CDR3 runs 14 residues. With 6 bases removed from V and 8 bases from J, the gap between germline ends came to 14 bases. The CDR3 here is CASRGEVRSNVLTF. As DNA, the CDR3 is TGTGCCAGCAGAGGCGAGGTTAGGTCCAACGTCCTGACTTTC.

The chain joins TRBV28 to TRBJ1-4; the D gene is possibly TRBD1 (5 bases). With 3 bases removed from V and 7 bases from J, the gap between germline ends came to 12 bases. Germline V gene data show CDR1 as MDHEN and CDR2 as SYDVKM. The CDR3 extends over 14 amino acids. The CDR3 nucleotides are TGTGCCAGCAGTTTTTACCCAGGGCTTGAAAAACTGTTTTTT. Translation: CASSFYPGLEKLFF.